A single sample gave rise to the 21 T cell receptor beta chains below, sequenced in a study of radiotherapy plus CTLA-4 blockade in lung cancer. Data came from immunoSEQ multiplex PCR; TCRdb stores just in-frame clones and leaves some out. The sample holds 47,000 or so clones, approximately 84% seen once. Here the sequenced sample was peripheral blood, taken from a patient treated with radiotherapy plus ipilimumab. These receptors were taken from a human donor with non-small cell lung cancer whose response to radiotherapy plus ipilimumab could not be evaluated.

The genes are TRBV4-3 and TRBJ1-6, with 8 bases fitting TRBD1. V trimming: 4 bases; J trimming: 8 bases; junction bases outside the gene matches: 7. The CDR3 totals 15 residues. Germline V gives CDR1 LGHNA, CDR2 YSLEER. This CDR3 reads CASSPHRGIYSPLHF. CDR3 coding DNA: TGCGCCAGCAGCCCGCACAGGGGGATTTATTCACCCCTCCACTTT.

A few counts support this clone. The J gene is TRBJ1-2, the V gene TRBV4-3; 7 bases are a match to TRBD1. The CDR3 sequence is 15 residues long. The germline gives CDR1 LGHNA, CDR2 YSLEER. J lost 4 bases, V lost 0 bases, and 5 bases had no gene match. The CDR3 nucleotides are TGCGCCAGCAGCCAAGATCTAACAGGGGCCTATGGCTACACCTTC. Amino acid sequence: CASSQDLTGAYGYTF.

The CDR3 nucleotides are TGTGCCAGCAGCGTAGAGAGAAGCGGAAGCTCCTACAATGAGCAGTTCTTC. Protein sequence: CASSVERSGSSYNEQFF. This chain connects TRBV9 to TRBJ2-1, with D possibly TRBD2 on 5 matching bases. Germline V gene lookup returns CDR1 SGDLS and CDR2 YYNGEE. Trimming took 0 bases from V and 0 from J, leaving 13 bases between them. CDR3 size: 17 residues.

This chain links TRBV7-9 with TRBJ2-2; D is ambiguous. CDR1 is SEHNR, CDR2 FQNEAQ, per germline (reference sequence). The CDR3 covers 13 residues. Trimming removed 7 bases at V and 6 bases at J, with 12 bases between. The chain's CDR3 is CASTPLGAGELFF. CDR3 coding DNA: TGTGCCAGCACCCCGCTGGGCGCCGGGGAGCTGTTTTTT.

In its sample, this clone was seen a few times. This chain links TRBV6-5 with TRBJ1-2; 9 bases fit TRBD1. J lost 8 bases, V lost 5 bases, and 6 bases had no gene match. This CDR3 is built from 13 residues. The germline V gene encodes CDR1 MNHEY and CDR2 SVGAGI. CDR3 in amino acids: CASSGTGREGYTF. CDR3 in DNA: TGTGCCAGCAGTGGGACAGGGAGGGAAGGCTACACCTTC.

This clone was counted a few times. The chain has TRBV6-1 and TRBJ1-2, with D possibly being TRBD1 (5 bases). The CDR3 runs 15 residues. Looked up from germline, CDR1 is MNHNS and CDR2 is SASEGT. V lost 5 bases and J lost 5, with 18 bases in between. CDR3 bases: TGTGCCAGCAGTTTGGGGCAGGGCTTCCGATATGGCTACACCTTC. Translation: CASSLGQGFRYGYTF.

The chain employs TRBV19 and TRBJ1-5; 10 bases line up with TRBD1. Trimming took 4 bases from V and 6 from J; bases not matched to a gene: 9. CDR3 length equals 16 residues. Germline values: CDR1 LNHDA, CDR2 SQIVND (reference sequence). Here the CDR3 reads CASSTNDRGRSQPQHF. The CDR3 DNA sequence: TGTGCCAGTAGTACGAACGACAGGGGGCGAAGTCAGCCCCAGCATTTT.

A few counts support this clone. This rearrangement joins TRBV6-6 to TRBJ2-1; 7 nucleotides agree with TRBD1. The V gene end was trimmed by 4 bases and the J gene end by 6 bases; junction bases not matched to a gene: 6. Germline CDR1 is MNHNY and CDR2 is SVGAGI (reference sequence). The CDR3 totals 14 residues. DNA for the CDR3: TGTGCCAGCAGTTTCCAGGGGGAACCCAATGAGCAGTTCTTC. Protein product: CASSFQGEPNEQFF.

The gene calls are TRBV7-3 and TRBJ2-2, with D possibly TRBD2 on 5 matching bases. The V and J ends lost 1 base and 1 base respectively, with 10 bases between them. Germline lookup yields CDR1 SGHTA and CDR2 FQGTGA. The CDR3 has 16 amino acids. CDR3 DNA sequence: TGTGCCAGCAGCTTAATGTCTCGGGGGAACACCGGGGAGCTGTTTTTT. It is translated as CASSLMSRGNTGELFF.

The V call is TRBV7-8, the J call TRBJ1-4; 7 nucleotides match TRBD1. V trimming: 5 bases; J trimming: 0 bases; junction bases outside the gene matches: 12. Germline V gene sequence: CDR1 SGHVS, CDR2 FQNEAQ. This CDR3 is 18 amino acids long. CDR3 nucleotide sequence: TGTGCCAGCAGCGACAGGGAGGTACTGTTGGCAACTAATGAAAAACTGTTTTTT. Translating gives CASSDREVLLATNEKLFF.

The V call is TRBV2, the J call TRBJ2-5, with 7 positions matching TRBD2. V lost 1 base, J lost 6 bases, and 5 bases stayed unmatched. The CDR3 consists of 14 residues. The V gene's germline CDR1 is SNHLY and CDR2 FYNNEI. In nucleotides, the CDR3 is TGTGCCAGCAGTGAAGAGGGAGGGCTGAAGACCCAGTACTTC. This codes for CASSEEGGLKTQYF.

The gene calls are TRBV27 and TRBJ1-2, with 8 bases matching TRBD1. This CDR3 spans 13 amino acids. The germline gives CDR1 MNHEY, CDR2 SMNVEV (reference sequence). V dropped 7 bases and J dropped 5; count of bases not matched to a gene: 6. In nucleotides, the CDR3 is TGTGCCAGCACCGCACAGGGGGGGTATGGCTACACCTTC. Translated: CASTAQGGYGYTF.

The chain combines TRBV9 with TRBJ2-3, with 10 nucleotides matching TRBD2. The germline V gene encodes CDR1 SGDLS and CDR2 YYNGEE. This CDR3 comprises 15 residues. Trimming took 0 bases from V and 6 from J; bases not matched to a gene: 4. DNA of the CDR3: TGTGCCAGCAGCGTAGGTGTTAGCGGGAGGGATACGCAGTATTTT. It encodes CASSVGVSGRDTQYF.

CDR3: CASSLAGDRANTGELFF. The DNA for the CDR3 is TGTGCCAGCAGCTTAGCAGGGGACAGGGCGAACACCGGGGAGCTGTTTTTT. The rearrangement links TRBV7-2 to TRBJ2-2; 9 positions agree with TRBD1. Trimming took 0 bases from V and 0 from J; bases not matched to a gene: 2. This CDR3 comprises 17 residues. Per the germline V gene, CDR1 is SGHTA and CDR2 is FQGNSA. Drawing the rest from reference TRBV7-2 and TRBJ2-2, the complete variable domain is GAGVSQSPSNKVTEKGKDVELRCDPISGHTALYWYRQSLGQGLEFLIYFQGNSAPDKSGLPSDRFSAERTGGSVSTLTIQRTQQEDSAVYLCASSLAGDRANTGELFFGEGSRLTVL.

This clone was counted only a few times. V usage is TRBV2 and J usage is TRBJ2-7; 9 bases fit TRBD1. Germline-derived CDR1 and CDR2 are SNHLY and FYNNEI. V trimming: 10 bases; J trimming: 5 bases; junction bases outside the gene matches: 9. This CDR3 is 13 amino acids long. CDR3 amino acids: CATTGTGRHEQYF. In DNA form, the CDR3 reads TGTGCCACGACCGGGACAGGGAGACACGAGCAGTACTTC.

The chain recombines TRBV18 with TRBJ1-1; 7 bases agree with TRBD1. The CDR3 totals 15 residues. Germline trimming cut 5 bases from V and 1 base from J; bases unmatched to any gene: 7. CDR1 is KGHSH and CDR2 is LQKENI in the germline V gene. In DNA form, the CDR3 reads TGTGCCAGCTCAGCACTTCAGGGGGGGAACACTGAAGCTTTCTTT. Translating gives CASSALQGGNTEAFF.

This chain connects TRBV28 to TRBJ2-1; 9 bases line up with TRBD2. The germline gives CDR1 MDHEN, CDR2 SYDVKM. This CDR3 spans 16 amino acids. Germline trimming cut 4 bases from V and 5 bases from J; bases unmatched to any gene: 9. This CDR3 is CASSSVAGVSDNEQFF. In DNA, the CDR3 is TGTGCCAGCAGTTCAGTAGCGGGAGTAAGCGACAATGAGCAGTTCTTC.

The chain is built from TRBV18 and TRBJ2-1; 8 bases match TRBD1. CDR1 is KGHSH, CDR2 LQKENI, per germline. The CDR3 sequence is 15 residues long. V dropped 2 bases and J dropped 3; count of bases not matched to a gene: 3. The CDR3 spells CASSPVGTGYNEQFF. In nucleotides, the CDR3 is TGTGCCAGCTCACCAGTTGGGACAGGCTACAATGAGCAGTTCTTC. The whole variable domain, remainder taken from reference TRBV18 and TRBJ2-1, is NAGVMQNPRHLVRRRGQEARLRCSPMKGHSHVYWYRQLPEEGLKFMVYLQKENIIDESGMPKERFSAEFPKEGPSILRIQQVVRGDSAAYFCASSPVGTGYNEQFFGPGTRLTVL.

The chain links TRBV11-2 to TRBJ2-3; TRBD1 aligns across 7 bases. The J segment lost 10 bases and the V segment lost 4 bases, leaving 5 bases of the junction unmatched. Germline CDR1 SGHAT, CDR2 FQNNGV. The CDR3 has 12 residues. The chain's CDR3 is CASSSDRAAQYF. DNA for the CDR3: TGTGCCAGCAGCTCCGACAGGGCGGCGCAGTATTTT. The full variable domain, completed using reference TRBV11-2 and TRBJ2-3, is EAGVAQSPRYKIIEKRQSVAFWCNPISGHATLYWYQQILGQGPKLLIQFQNNGVVDDSQLPKDRFSAERLKGVDSTLKIQPAKLEDSAVYLCASSSDRAAQYFGPGTRLTVL.

V gene TRBV6-1 combines with J gene TRBJ2-7; 10 nucleotides agree with TRBD2. V gave up 4 bases and J gave up 7 bases; unmatched junction bases: 16. CDR3 length: 17 amino acids. Per germline, CDR1 MNHNS and CDR2 SASEGT. The CDR3 DNA follows: TGTGCCAGCAGTGCCACGGCTAGCGGGAGCCTTTCGGGAGAGCAGTACTTC. It specifies CASSATASGSLSGEQYF.

This clone appeared once. The rearrangement joins TRBV5-1 to TRBJ2-2; D possibly corresponds to TRBD2 (6 bases). This CDR3 is 17 amino acids long. Germline V lookup: CDR1 SGHRS, CDR2 YFSETQ. V was clipped by 3 bases and J by 4 bases, with 19 bases between them. Written as DNA, the CDR3 is TGCGCCAGCAGCTCACATATAGCGGTCCCCGGCACCGGGGAGCTGTTTTTT. It is translated as CASSSHIAVPGTGELFF.